A selection of T cell receptor beta chains follows, all from one sample in a study of blood T cell repertoires in COVID-19. The method was immunoSEQ multiplex PCR; TCRdb's version includes in-frame clones alone and lacks a portion of them. The profile shows 100,000 to 150,000 clones, roughly 90% of them singletons. Material: peripheral blood. These receptors were taken from a man between 45 and 60 years old with acute or convalescent COVID-19. Each CDR3 is given without its conserved first and last residue. Some rows have no size entry. The others give once, few or many, or a class for an expanded clone.

v_gene | len | abundance | CDR3aa
TRBV19 | 12 | - | ASSIKGGNTEAF
TRBV12-3/TRBV12-4 | 11 | - | ASSSTGSGELF
TRBV11-3 | 13 | - | ASSFERGAFYEQY
TRBV5-5 | 13 | - | ASSLQGAVQETQY
TRBV7-2 | 12 | - | ASRLGTSGYEQY
TRBV12-5 | 14 | - | ASVRHMSSYNSPLH
TRBV6-4 | 11 | - | ATSGGAEDEQF
TRBV9 | 12 | - | ASSVGIRRVAQY
TRBV19 | 16 | - | ASSPTGGAGTGYYGYT
TRBV12-5 | 13 | - | ASGWLAGVNTEAF
TRBV6-5 | 12 | once | ASSRQSLNTEAF
TRBV19 | 11 | once | ASSSFVRYEQY
TRBV20-1 | 11 | - | SASQAGPNEQY
TRBV21-1 | 13 | - | ASSPTGGSNTEAF
TRBV19 | 10 | - | ASSIGGASQY
TRBV24-1 | 13 | - | ATSGSGLRNYGYT
TRBV15 | 12 | once | ATSLQGLSYEQY
TRBV25-1 | 11 | - | ASSDLFNSPLH
TRBV5-4 | 11 | - | ASSLGVNQPQH
TRBV5-4 | 13 | - | ASSHLRGSQYEQY
TRBV6-5 | 13 | once | ASSRFSGDTDTQY
TRBV11-2 | 14 | - | ASSLGGWGEQETQY
TRBV21-1 | 11 | few | ASSRAPNYGYT
TRBV5-1 | 12 | once | ASSLGDRAYEQY
TRBV6-5 | 14 | - | ASSYTGLAGTDTQY
TRBV29-1 | 10 | - | SVEGAAYEQY
TRBV5-5 | 15 | few | ASSLGVGAILLVEQF
TRBV7-2 | 12 | - | ASSSSGSLYEQY
TRBV19 | 14 | few | ASSIRGTRSNQPQH
TRBV18 | 13 | - | ASSRPSGSTDTQY
TRBV19 | 13 | - | ASRRRPLTTDTQY
TRBV18 | 14 | - | ASSRGSLGAGNTIY
TRBV3-1/TRBV3-2 | 14 | - | ASSQAGRLSDNEQF
TRBV6-2/TRBV6-3 | 12 | - | ASSLRLAGYEQY
TRBV3-1/TRBV3-2 | 11 | - | ASSQWGEETQY
TRBV5-1 | 13 | - | ASSTRQGENEKLF
TRBV19 | 11 | - | ATRLGPADGYT
TRBV30 | 12 | - | AWRLPGSGDEQY
TRBV6-5 | 9 | - | ASRTPTEAF
TRBV21-1 | 9 | once | AIYYLGAGG
TRBV11-2 | 11 | - | ASRVQEGTEAF
TRBV27 | 12 | - | ASSLAGAQETQY
TRBV7-2 | 13 | - | ASSRGGGGWNEQF
TRBV11-3 | 12 | - | ASSLGTEYYEQY
TRBV29-1 | 15 | - | SVETGLAHSSYNEQF
TRBV18 | 11 | - | ASSPGPNYGYT
TRBV7-2 | 14 | - | ASSFERAGVSYGYT
TRBV5-3 | 14 | - | ARSFVVGVAYNEQF
TRBV2 | 14 | - | ASTDSAGSAKNIQY
TRBV6-2/TRBV6-3 | 14 | - | ASSYSGQGMNYGYT
TRBV18 | 13 | - | ASNKGQTNQETQY
TRBV7-2 | 13 | few | ASSYTGGPYNEQF
TRBV7-9 | 13 | - | ASSLVAGGPYEQF
TRBV10-1 | 13 | - | ASSESAGGPYEQF
TRBV7-8 | 12 | - | ASSGGQGAGEQY
TRBV24-1 | 13 | few | ATSDPGEGTDTQY
TRBV19 | 13 | - | ASSIGDRDQETQY
TRBV6-2/TRBV6-3 | 13 | - | ASSYPTGYRETQY
TRBV7-2 | 14 | - | ASSLGTAGGTGELF